One sample yielded the 22 T cell receptor beta chains listed below, sequenced in a study of identical twins. MiXCR, run by TCRdb on the 5' RACE reads, gives a single entry per CDR3 protein. Of about 520,000 distinct CDR3 sequences in the sample, roughly a fifth are singletons; the top ten hold around 0.9%. A further study also used this sample, focusing on T cells expressing NK-cell markers.

The material sequenced was CD4+ T cells sorted from blood. The source of these receptors is a woman aged 18-35 years in good health.

This chain links TRBV5-4 with TRBJ1-4, with 7 bases that match TRBD1. The CDR3 covers 16 residues. Germline V CDR1 and CDR2: SGHNT, YYREEE (reference sequence). V was clipped by 4 bases and J by 8 bases; unmatched bases: 14. The CDR3 coding sequence is TGTGCCAGCAGCACTGGGGACAGTCCTCTTGGGGAAAAACTGTTTTTT. Its protein is CASSTGDSPLGEKLFF.

The rearrangement uses TRBV7-2 and TRBJ2-7, with D hard to call. The V gene's germline CDR1 is SGHTA and CDR2 FQGNSA. Deletions cut 6 bases from V and 0 bases from J, with 12 bases between. The CDR3 length is 14 residues. The CDR3 coding sequence is TGTGCCAGCAGTACTGACTGGTCCTCCTACGAGCAGTACTTC. Its translation: CASSTDWSSYEQYF.

This clonotype was seen only a few times. V is TRBV20-1 and J is TRBJ1-1; a weak D match, TRBD1 (5 bases). The V end was cut by 0 bases, the J end by 1 base, with 9 bases between. The CDR3 length is 14 residues. Germline V gives CDR1 DFQATT, CDR2 SNEGSKA (reference sequence). The CDR3 loop is CSARDQGRNTEAFF. Here the CDR3 DNA reads TGCAGTGCTAGAGATCAGGGTAGGAACACTGAAGCTTTCTTT.

This clonotype was observed a few times. This chain links TRBV7-2 with TRBJ2-1; D call uncertain. V dropped 1 base and J dropped 4 bases, with 11 bases sitting between them. The CDR3 loop spans 15 amino acids. Germline CDR1 SGHTA, CDR2 FQGNSA. The CDR3 protein is CASSLGPSTYNEQFF. The CDR3 DNA follows: TGTGCCAGCAGCTTAGGGCCTAGTACTTACAATGAGCAGTTCTTC.

This clonotype showed up just a few times. The V gene is TRBV12-3 or TRBV12-4, the J gene TRBJ1-1, with D maybe TRBD1 (5 bases). The CDR3 contains 15 residues. The V gene lost 3 bases and the J gene lost 1 base, with 12 bases spanning the gap. Written as DNA, the CDR3 is TGTGCCAGCAGTTTGGGGGGTTCGAGGAACACTGAAGCTTTCTTT. Encoded protein: CASSLGGSRNTEAFF.

As to this clonotype: One junction end disagrees with the germline gene, perhaps due to a read error. V usage is TRBV5-1 and J usage is TRBJ2-7, with TRBD2 identical over 7 bases. The CDR3 covers 18 residues. In germline, CDR1 is SGHRS, CDR2 YFSETQ. The CDR3 spells CASTKGWGSAGVDPEKYF. The DNA of the CDR3 is TGCGCCAGCACCAAAGGGTGGGGGAGCGCGGGAGTTGATCCCGAGAAGTACTTC.

This clonotype was found a few times. V is TRBV12-3 or TRBV12-4 and J is TRBJ1-2; D perhaps matches TRBD1 (6 bases). There are 16 residues in the CDR3. Trimming shortened V by 4 bases and J by 8 bases, and 23 bases separated the two germline ends. CDR3 sequence reads: CASSSYGKQGSSGYTF. CDR3 nucleotides: TGTGCCAGCAGTTCCTACGGAAAACAGGGCTCCTCGGGCTACACCTTC.

CDR3 DNA sequence: TGTGCCAGCAGTTACTCGCCCATTGGAAATCAGCCCCAGCATTTT. This codes for CASSYSPIGNQPQHF. The chain carries TRBV6-5 and TRBJ1-5; D is ambiguous. V shed 0 bases and J shed 4 bases, with 10 bases lying between them. This CDR3 comprises 15 residues. Germline V gene data show CDR1 as MNHEY and CDR2 as SVGAGI.

The chain joins TRBV6-5 to TRBJ2-6; 7 bases fit TRBD1. Germline V gene lookup returns CDR1 MNHEY and CDR2 SVGAGI. This CDR3 has 17 residues. J gave up 2 bases and V 0 bases, and 4 bases lay outside the gene matches. This CDR3 is CASSYSTQGAGANVLTF. In DNA, the CDR3 is TGTGCCAGCAGTTACTCGACCCAGGGGGCTGGGGCCAACGTCCTGACTTTC.

V usage is TRBV20-1 and J usage is TRBJ2-7; TRBD2 agrees at 7 bases. The CDR3 is 13 residues long. Trimming took 5 bases from V and 2 from J; bases not matched to a gene: 6. Germline CDR1 DFQATT, CDR2 SNEGSKA (reference sequence). The CDR3 reads CSALLALTYEQYF. In nucleotides, the CDR3 is TGCAGTGCTCTACTAGCGCTGACCTACGAGCAGTACTTC.

This clonotype was counted only a few times. This rearrangement joins TRBV7-9 to TRBJ2-3, with 7 positions matching TRBD1. This CDR3 spans 15 amino acids. The junction had 6 bases not matched to a gene; V was cut back by 5 bases and J by 1 base. Germline V gene lookup returns CDR1 SEHNR and CDR2 FQNEAQ (reference sequence). CDR3 DNA: TGTGCCAGCAGCCAGGGACAGCCCCGCACAGATACGCAGTATTTT. This encodes CASSQGQPRTDTQYF.

The J gene is TRBJ1-2, the V gene TRBV20-1; 7 nucleotides align to TRBD1. Germline V lookup: CDR1 DFQATT, CDR2 SNEGSKA (reference sequence). The CDR3 loop spans 16 amino acids. After removal of 0 bases from V and 7 bases from J, the junction contained 14 bases not matched to a gene. CDR3 sequence (DNA): TGCAGTGCTAGAGATCAGGGGGTCCATTCCTCCGGTGGCTACACCTTC. This sequence encodes CSARDQGVHSSGGYTF.

This clonotype was counted a few times. This rearrangement joins TRBV29-1 to TRBJ2-5, with 14 bases matching TRBD2. Germline V CDR1 and CDR2: SQVTM, ANQGSEA. The CDR3 length is 15 residues. Trimming took 6 bases from V and 5 from J; bases not matched to a gene: 8. The CDR3 loop is CSVGTSGSLGETQYF. The CDR3 DNA sequence: TGCAGCGTGGGGACTAGCGGGAGCCTCGGCGAGACCCAGTACTTC.

CDR3 protein: CASSPQGPRGYTF. In nucleotides, the CDR3 is TGTGCCAGCAGCCCCCAGGGGCCGAGGGGCTACACCTTC. The gene calls are TRBV2 and TRBJ1-2; tentative D call: TRBD1 (6 bases). V shed 6 bases and J shed 8 bases, with 16 bases lying between them. The CDR3 runs to 13 residues. CDR1 is SNHLY and CDR2 is FYNNEI in the germline V gene.

V and J are TRBV20-1 and TRBJ2-2; 7 positions agree with TRBD1. Germline assignment: CDR1 DFQATT and CDR2 SNEGSKA (reference sequence). V shed 6 bases and J 6 bases; nucleotides not matched to a gene: 7. This CDR3 spans 13 amino acids. CDR3 residues: CSARTGGSGELFF. The CDR3 nucleotides are TGCAGTGCACGGACAGGCGGATCCGGGGAGCTGTTTTTT.

A few counts support this clonotype. The rearrangement uses TRBV25-1 and TRBJ2-2; no firm D call. This CDR3 contains 11 residues. Per the germline V gene, CDR1 is MGHDK and CDR2 is SYGVNS. Trimming removed 0 bases from V and 7 bases from J, with 0 bases in between. CDR3 sequence (DNA): TGTGCCAGCAGTGAATACGGGGAGCTGTTTTTT. Protein: CASSEYGELFF.

This clonotype came up a few times. V is TRBV3-1 and J is TRBJ1-1; 7 bases line up with TRBD1. Germline CDR1 reads LGHDT; CDR2 reads YNNKEL (reference sequence). The CDR3 runs 12 residues. Trimming cost V 3 bases and J 7 bases; bases outside gene matches: 2. Here the CDR3 reads CASSQRDSEAFF. CDR3 sequence (DNA): TGTGCCAGCAGCCAGAGGGACAGTGAAGCTTTCTTT.

This clonotype was picked up a small number of times. J is TRBJ1-5 and V is TRBV7-9; no firm D call. Germline loops: CDR1 SEHNR, CDR2 FQNEAQ (reference sequence). CDR3 length equals 13 residues. The germline V and J ends were trimmed by 5 bases and 7 bases, with 12 bases remaining between them. The CDR3 coding sequence is TGTGCCAGCAGCCCCGGAGGGCGGCAGCCCCAGCATTTT. It translates to CASSPGGRQPQHF. The entire variable domain, with the rest obtained from reference TRBV7-9 and TRBJ1-5, is as follows: DTGVSQNPRHKITKRGQNVTFRCDPISEHNRLYWYRQTLGQGPEFLTYFQNEAQLEKSRLLSDRFSAERPKGSFSTLEIQRTEQGDSAMYLCASSPGGRQPQHFGDGTRLSIL.

This clonotype was found many times. The genes are TRBV29-1 and TRBJ2-7; D may be TRBD1 (5 bases). CDR3 length: 13 residues. Between the trimmed V and J ends, which lost 3 bases and 2 bases, there was a span of 11 bases. Germline V CDR1 and CDR2: SQVTM, ANQGSEA. CDR3 coding DNA: TGCAGCGTTGAGGCGACAGCCACCTACGAGCAGTACTTC. Protein sequence: CSVEATATYEQYF.

This clonotype showed up just a few times. The J gene is TRBJ1-5, the V gene TRBV12-3 or TRBV12-4; D gene ambiguous. The CDR3 contains 14 residues. V gave up 6 bases and J gave up 4 bases, with 13 bases separating them. CDR3: CASRVDGRNQPQHF. The DNA for the CDR3 is TGTGCCAGCAGGGTCGACGGAAGGAATCAGCCCCAGCATTTT.

In its sample, this clonotype was seen a few times. The chain is built from TRBV20-1 and TRBJ1-1; D call uncertain. This CDR3 region has 10 residues. Germline-derived CDR1 and CDR2 are DFQATT and SNEGSKA (reference sequence). V dropped 3 bases and J dropped 8 bases, with 7 bases sitting between them. The CDR3: CSASEREAFF. The CDR3 bases are TGCAGTGCTAGCGAAAGGGAAGCTTTCTTT.

CDR3 DNA sequence: TGTGCCAGCAGCCTACAATGGGAGCGCGTCACCGGGGAGCTGTTTTTT. This gives the protein CASSLQWERVTGELFF. The gene calls are TRBV7-2 and TRBJ2-2, with D tentatively TRBD2 (5 bases). Trimming pared 5 bases from V and 4 bases from J, leaving 17 bases between. Germline values: CDR1 SGHTA, CDR2 FQGNSA. This CDR3 spans 16 amino acids.